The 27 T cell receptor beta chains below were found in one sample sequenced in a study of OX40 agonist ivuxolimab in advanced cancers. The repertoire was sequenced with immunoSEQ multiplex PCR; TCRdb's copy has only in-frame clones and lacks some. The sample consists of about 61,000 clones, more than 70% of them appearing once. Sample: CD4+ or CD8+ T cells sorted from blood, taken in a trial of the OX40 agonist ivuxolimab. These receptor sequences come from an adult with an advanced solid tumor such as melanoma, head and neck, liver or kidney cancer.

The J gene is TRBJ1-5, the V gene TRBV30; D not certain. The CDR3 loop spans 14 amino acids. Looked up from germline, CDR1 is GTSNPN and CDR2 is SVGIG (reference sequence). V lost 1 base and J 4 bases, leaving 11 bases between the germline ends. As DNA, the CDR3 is TGTGCCTGGAGTGGGGCAATGGGAAATCAGCCCCAGCATTTT. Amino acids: CAWSGAMGNQPQHF.

CDR3 protein: CASSQGASSRSSYNEQFF. CDR3 DNA: TGCGCCAGCAGCCAAGGGGCGAGTTCCCGCTCCTCCTACAATGAGCAGTTCTTC. The V and J genes are TRBV4-3 and TRBJ2-1; D is unclear. Trimming pared 1 base from V and 0 bases from J, leaving 16 bases between. Germline loops: CDR1 LGHNA, CDR2 YSLEER. The CDR3 loop spans 18 amino acids.

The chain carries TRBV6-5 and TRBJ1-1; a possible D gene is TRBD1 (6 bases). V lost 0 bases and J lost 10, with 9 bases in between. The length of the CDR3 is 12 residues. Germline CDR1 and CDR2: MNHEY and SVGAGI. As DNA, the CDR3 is TGTGCCAGCAGTTACTCCAGGGGTTTAGCTTTCTTT. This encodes CASSYSRGLAFF.

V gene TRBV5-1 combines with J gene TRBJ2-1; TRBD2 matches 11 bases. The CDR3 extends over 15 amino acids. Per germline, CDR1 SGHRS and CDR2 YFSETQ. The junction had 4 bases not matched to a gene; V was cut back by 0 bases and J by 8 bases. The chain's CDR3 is CASSLGLAGGDEQFF. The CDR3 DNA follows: TGCGCCAGCAGCTTGGGCCTAGCGGGAGGCGATGAGCAGTTCTTC.

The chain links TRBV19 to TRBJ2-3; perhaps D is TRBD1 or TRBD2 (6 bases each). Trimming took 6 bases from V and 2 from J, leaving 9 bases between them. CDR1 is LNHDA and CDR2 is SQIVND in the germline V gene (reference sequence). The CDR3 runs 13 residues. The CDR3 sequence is CASSGGNTDTQYF. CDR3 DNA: TGTGCCAGTAGCGGGGGCAACACAGATACGCAGTATTTT.

CDR3 region: CASSLVTSGSGSYEQYF. The CDR3 bases are TGTGCCAGCAGCTTAGTAACTAGCGGGAGTGGAAGCTACGAGCAGTACTTC. The genes are TRBV7-9 and TRBJ2-7, with 11 positions matching TRBD2. V gave up 1 base and J gave up 3 bases; unmatched junction bases: 8. CDR1 and CDR2 from the germline V gene are SEHNR and FQNEAQ (reference sequence). CDR3 length equals 17 residues.

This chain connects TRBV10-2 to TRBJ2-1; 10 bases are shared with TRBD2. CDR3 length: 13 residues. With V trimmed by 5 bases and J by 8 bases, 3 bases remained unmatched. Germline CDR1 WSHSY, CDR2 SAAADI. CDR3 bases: TGCGCCAGCAGTAGCGGGAGGGACCATGAGCAGTTCTTC. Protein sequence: CASSSGRDHEQFF.

Here the CDR3 DNA reads TGTGCCAGCAGCTGGACTAGCGGGAGACATGAGCAGTTCTTC. This gives the protein CASSWTSGRHEQFF. The chain has TRBV11-1 and TRBJ2-1; TRBD2 matches 13 bases. The V and J ends lost 4 bases and 8 bases, in that order; junction bases with no gene match: 2. The CDR3 runs to 14 residues. Germline V gene data show CDR1 as SGHAT and CDR2 as FQDESV (reference sequence).

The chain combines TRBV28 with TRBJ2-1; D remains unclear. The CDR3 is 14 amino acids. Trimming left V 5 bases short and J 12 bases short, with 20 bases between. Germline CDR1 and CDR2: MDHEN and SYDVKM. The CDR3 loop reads CASSLTRARDGQFF. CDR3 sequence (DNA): TGTGCCAGCAGTCTCACACGGGCCAGAGACGGGCAGTTCTTC.

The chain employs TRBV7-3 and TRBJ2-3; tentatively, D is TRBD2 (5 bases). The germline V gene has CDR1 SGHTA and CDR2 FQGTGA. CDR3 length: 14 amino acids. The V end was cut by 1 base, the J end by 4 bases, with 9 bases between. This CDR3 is CASSLIPRADTQYF. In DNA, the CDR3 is TGTGCCAGCAGCTTAATTCCGCGGGCAGATACGCAGTATTTT.

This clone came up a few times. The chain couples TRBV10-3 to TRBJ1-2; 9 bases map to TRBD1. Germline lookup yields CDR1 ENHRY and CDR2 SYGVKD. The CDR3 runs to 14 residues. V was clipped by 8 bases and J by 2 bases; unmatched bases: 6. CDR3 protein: CAIGSGTGNYGYTF. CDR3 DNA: TGTGCCATCGGGTCAGGGACAGGGAACTATGGCTACACCTTC.

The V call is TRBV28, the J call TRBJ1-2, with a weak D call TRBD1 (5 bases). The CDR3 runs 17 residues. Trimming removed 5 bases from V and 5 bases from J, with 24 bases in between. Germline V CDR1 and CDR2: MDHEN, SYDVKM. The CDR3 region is CASSEAGGKPFSYGYTF. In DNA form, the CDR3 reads TGTGCCAGCAGTGAGGCGGGGGGAAAGCCCTTCTCATATGGCTACACCTTC.

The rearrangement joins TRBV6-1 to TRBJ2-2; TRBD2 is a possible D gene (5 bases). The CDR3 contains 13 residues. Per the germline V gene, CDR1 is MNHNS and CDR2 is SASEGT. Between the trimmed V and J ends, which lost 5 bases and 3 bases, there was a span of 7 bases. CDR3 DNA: TGTGCCAGCAGTAGACTATACACCGGGGAGCTGTTTTTT. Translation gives CASSRLYTGELFF.

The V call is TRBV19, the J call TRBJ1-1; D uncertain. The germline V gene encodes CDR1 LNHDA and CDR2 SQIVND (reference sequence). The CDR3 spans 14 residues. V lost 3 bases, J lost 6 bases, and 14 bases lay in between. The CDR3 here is CASSIVVQSAEAFF. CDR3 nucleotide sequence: TGTGCCAGTAGTATCGTAGTACAAAGCGCTGAAGCTTTCTTT.

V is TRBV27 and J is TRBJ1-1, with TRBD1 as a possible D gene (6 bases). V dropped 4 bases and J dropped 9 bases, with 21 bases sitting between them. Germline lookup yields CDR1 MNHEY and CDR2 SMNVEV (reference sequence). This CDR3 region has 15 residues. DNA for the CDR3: TGTGCCAGCAGTTCGTACAGGGCTCCTGAGGCTCAAGCTTTCTTT. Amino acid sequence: CASSSYRAPEAQAFF.

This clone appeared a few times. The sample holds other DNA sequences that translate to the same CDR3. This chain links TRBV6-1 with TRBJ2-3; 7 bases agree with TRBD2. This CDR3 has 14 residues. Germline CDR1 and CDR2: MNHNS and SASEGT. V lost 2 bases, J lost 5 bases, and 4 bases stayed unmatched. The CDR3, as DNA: TGTGCCAGCAGTGAAAATACTAGCGAAGATACGCAGTATTTT. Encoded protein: CASSENTSEDTQYF.

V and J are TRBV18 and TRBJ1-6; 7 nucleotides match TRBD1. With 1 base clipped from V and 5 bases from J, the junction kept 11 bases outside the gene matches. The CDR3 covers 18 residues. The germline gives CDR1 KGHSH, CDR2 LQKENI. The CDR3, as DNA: TGTGCCAGCTCACCACGAAATGGCGGCAGGGGGGATAATTCACCCCTCCACTTT. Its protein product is CASSPRNGGRGDNSPLHF.

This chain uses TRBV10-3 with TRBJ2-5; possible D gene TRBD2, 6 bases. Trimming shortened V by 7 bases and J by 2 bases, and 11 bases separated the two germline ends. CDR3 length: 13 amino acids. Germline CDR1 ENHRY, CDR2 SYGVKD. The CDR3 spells CAIMASEQETQYF. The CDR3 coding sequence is TGTGCCATCATGGCTAGCGAACAAGAGACCCAGTACTTC.

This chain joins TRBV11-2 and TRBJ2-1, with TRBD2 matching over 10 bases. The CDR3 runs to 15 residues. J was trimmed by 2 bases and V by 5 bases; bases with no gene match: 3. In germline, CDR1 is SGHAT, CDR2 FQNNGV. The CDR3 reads CASSRTSGAYNEQFF. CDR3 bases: TGTGCCAGCAGCCGTACTAGCGGGGCCTACAATGAGCAGTTCTTC.

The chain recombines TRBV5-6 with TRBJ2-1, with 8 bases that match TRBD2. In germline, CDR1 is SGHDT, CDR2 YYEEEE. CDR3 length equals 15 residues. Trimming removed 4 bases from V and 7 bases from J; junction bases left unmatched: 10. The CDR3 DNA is TGTGCCAGCAGCCCTAGCGGGCCGTTATTAAATGAGCAGTTCTTC. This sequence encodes CASSPSGPLLNEQFF.

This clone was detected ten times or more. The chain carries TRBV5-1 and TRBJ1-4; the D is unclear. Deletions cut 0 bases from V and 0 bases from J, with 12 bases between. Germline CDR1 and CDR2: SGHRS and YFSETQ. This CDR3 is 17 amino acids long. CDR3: CASSLALGSSTNEKLFF. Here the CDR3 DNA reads TGCGCCAGCAGCTTGGCCTTGGGGAGCTCAACTAATGAAAAACTGTTTTTT.

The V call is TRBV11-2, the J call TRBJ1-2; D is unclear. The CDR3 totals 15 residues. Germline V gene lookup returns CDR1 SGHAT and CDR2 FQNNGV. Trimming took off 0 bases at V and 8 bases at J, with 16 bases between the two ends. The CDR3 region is CASSLDPTGWRGYTF. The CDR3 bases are TGTGCCAGCAGCTTAGATCCGACGGGCTGGCGGGGCTACACCTTC.

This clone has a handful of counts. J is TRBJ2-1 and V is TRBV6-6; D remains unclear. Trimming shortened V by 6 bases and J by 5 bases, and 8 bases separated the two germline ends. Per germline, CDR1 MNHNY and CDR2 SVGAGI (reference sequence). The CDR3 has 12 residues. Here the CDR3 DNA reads TGTGCCAGCAGCCCGGGTAACAATGAGCAGTTCTTC. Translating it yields CASSPGNNEQFF.

CDR3 protein: CASREVGFYNEQFF. CDR3 bases: TGTGCCAGCAGGGAGGTGGGGTTTTACAATGAGCAGTTCTTC. V and J are TRBV6-1 and TRBJ2-1; D perhaps matches TRBD2 (5 bases). The germline gives CDR1 MNHNS, CDR2 SASEGT. The CDR3 totals 14 residues. Trimming took off 6 bases at V and 4 bases at J, with 13 bases between the two ends.

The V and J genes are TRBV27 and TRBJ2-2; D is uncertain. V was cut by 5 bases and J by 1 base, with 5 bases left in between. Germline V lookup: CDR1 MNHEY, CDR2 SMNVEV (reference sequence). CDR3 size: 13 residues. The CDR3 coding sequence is TGTGCCAGCAGTCATATGAACACCGGGGAGCTGTTTTTT. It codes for CASSHMNTGELFF.

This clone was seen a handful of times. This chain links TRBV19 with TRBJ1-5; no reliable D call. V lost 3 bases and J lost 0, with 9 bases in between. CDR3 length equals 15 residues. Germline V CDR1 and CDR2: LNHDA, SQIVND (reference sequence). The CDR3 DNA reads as TGTGCCAGTAGTATCAGACGGCCTAGCAATCAGCCCCAGCATTTT. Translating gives CASSIRRPSNQPQHF.

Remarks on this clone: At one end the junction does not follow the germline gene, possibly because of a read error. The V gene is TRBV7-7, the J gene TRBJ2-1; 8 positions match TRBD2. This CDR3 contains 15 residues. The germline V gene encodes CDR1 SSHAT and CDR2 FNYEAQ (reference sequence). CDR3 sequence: CASSSTTSGEGEQFF. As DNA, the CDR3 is TGTGCTAGCAGCTCCACAACTAGCGGCGAAGGGGAGCAGTTCTTC.